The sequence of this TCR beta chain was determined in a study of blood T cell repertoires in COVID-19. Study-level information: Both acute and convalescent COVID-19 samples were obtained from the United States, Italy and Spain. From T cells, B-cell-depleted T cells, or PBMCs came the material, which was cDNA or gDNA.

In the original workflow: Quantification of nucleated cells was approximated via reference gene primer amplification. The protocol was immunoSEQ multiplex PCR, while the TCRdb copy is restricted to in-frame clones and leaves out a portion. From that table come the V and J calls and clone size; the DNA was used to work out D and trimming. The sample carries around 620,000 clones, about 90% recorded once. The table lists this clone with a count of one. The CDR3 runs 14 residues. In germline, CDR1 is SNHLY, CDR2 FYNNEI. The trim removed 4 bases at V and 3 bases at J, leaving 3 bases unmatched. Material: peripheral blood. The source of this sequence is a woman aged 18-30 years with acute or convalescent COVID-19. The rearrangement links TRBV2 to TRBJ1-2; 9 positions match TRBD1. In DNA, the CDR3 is TGTGCCAGCAGTGCGGACAGGGGTGACTATGGCTACACCTTC. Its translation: CASSADRGDYGYTF.